The subject of this entry is one T cell receptor (beta chain). Its antigen remains unknown. The data stem from a study of cytomegalovirus exposure and HLA in healthy donors. This table comes from immunoSEQ multiplex PCR, and its TCRdb copy is limited to in-frame clones, with some not included. Among 150,000 to 200,000 clones listed, roughly 85% were seen once. Study-wide results and caveats: Cytomegalovirus status was reportedly diagnosed by the classifier with high sensitivity and specificity. Associated with cytomegalovirus, according to the listing, were around 170 TCR beta chains. Most TCR sequences were seen very rarely across donors, but some public TCRs occurred in many.

Trimming took 5 bases from V and 6 from J; bases not matched to a gene: 10. The germline V gene has CDR1 MDHEN and CDR2 SYDVKM. The length of the CDR3 is 14 residues. The sample comprised PBMCs. The sequence was obtained from a man between 18 and 35 years old in good health and CMV-seropositive. V and J are TRBV28 and TRBJ2-7, with 7 positions matching TRBD1. CDR3 DNA: TGTGCCAGCAGTCCTTTAGGGGGCCGCAGCGAGCAGTACTTC. The encoded protein is CASSPLGGRSEQYF.